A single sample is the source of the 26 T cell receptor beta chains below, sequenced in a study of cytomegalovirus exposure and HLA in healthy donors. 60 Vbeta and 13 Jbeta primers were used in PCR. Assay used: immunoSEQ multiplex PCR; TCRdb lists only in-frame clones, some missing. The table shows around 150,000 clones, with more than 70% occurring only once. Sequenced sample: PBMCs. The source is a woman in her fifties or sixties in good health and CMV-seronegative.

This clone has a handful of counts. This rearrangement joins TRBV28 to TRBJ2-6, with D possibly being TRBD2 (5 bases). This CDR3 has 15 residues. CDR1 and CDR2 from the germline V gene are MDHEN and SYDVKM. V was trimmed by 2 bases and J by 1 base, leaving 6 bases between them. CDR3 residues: CASSLPGSGANVLTF. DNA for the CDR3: TGTGCCAGCAGTTTACCGGGATCTGGGGCCAACGTCCTGACTTTC.

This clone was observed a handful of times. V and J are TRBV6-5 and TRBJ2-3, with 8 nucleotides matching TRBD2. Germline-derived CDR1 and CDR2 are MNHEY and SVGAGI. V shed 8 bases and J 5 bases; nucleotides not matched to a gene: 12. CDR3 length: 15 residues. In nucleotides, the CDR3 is TGTGCCAGCGCCGGGACTAGGAGGAGAAAAGATACGCAGTATTTT. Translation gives CASAGTRRRKDTQYF.

CDR3 sequence (DNA): TGTGCCTGGAGTGCCCAGAGGACAGATACGCAGTATTTT. Amino acids: CAWSAQRTDTQYF. The rearrangement joins TRBV30 to TRBJ2-3; D uncertain. The CDR3 runs 13 residues. The V gene's germline CDR1 is GTSNPN and CDR2 SVGIG (reference sequence). The V end lost 1 base, the J end lost 3 bases, and 8 bases lay between the germline ends.

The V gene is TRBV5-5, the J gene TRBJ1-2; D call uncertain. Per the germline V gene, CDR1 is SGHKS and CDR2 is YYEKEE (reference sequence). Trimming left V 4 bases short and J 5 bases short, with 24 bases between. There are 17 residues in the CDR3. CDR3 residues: CASSLELVATYWYGYTF. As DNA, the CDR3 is TGTGCCAGCAGCCTAGAACTGGTGGCTACCTATTGGTATGGCTACACCTTC.

This CDR3 is CASSRGGAGGTDTQYF. DNA of the CDR3: TGTGCCAGCAGCCGGGGGGGAGCGGGGGGCACAGATACGCAGTATTTT. The J gene is TRBJ2-3, the V gene TRBV5-4, with 8 bases matching TRBD2. Germline assignment: CDR1 SGHNT and CDR2 YYREEE (reference sequence). The CDR3 loop spans 16 amino acids. After removal of 4 bases from V and 1 base from J, the junction contained 8 bases not matched to a gene.

CDR3 bases: TGTGCCACCGGGCCTGGGAGCTATAATTCACCCCTCCACTTT. Translating gives CATGPGSYNSPLHF. The V and J genes are TRBV25-1 and TRBJ1-6; D gene ambiguous. The CDR3 is 14 residues long. Germline assignment: CDR1 MGHDK and CDR2 SYGVNS. Trimming shortened V by 10 bases and J by 3 bases, and 13 bases separated the two germline ends.

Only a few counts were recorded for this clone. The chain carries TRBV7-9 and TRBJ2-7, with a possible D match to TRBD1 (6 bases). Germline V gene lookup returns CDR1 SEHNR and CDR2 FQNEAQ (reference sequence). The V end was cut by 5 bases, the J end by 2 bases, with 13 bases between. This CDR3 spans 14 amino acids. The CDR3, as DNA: TGTGCCAGCAGCCATACAGGGATTCCCTACGAGCAGTACTTC. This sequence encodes CASSHTGIPYEQYF. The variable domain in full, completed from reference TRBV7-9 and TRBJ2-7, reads DTGVSQNPRHKITKRGQNVTFRCDPISEHNRLYWYRQTLGQGPEFLTYFQNEAQLEKSRLLSDRFSAERPKGSFSTLEIQRTEQGDSAMYLCASSHTGIPYEQYFGPGTRLTVT.

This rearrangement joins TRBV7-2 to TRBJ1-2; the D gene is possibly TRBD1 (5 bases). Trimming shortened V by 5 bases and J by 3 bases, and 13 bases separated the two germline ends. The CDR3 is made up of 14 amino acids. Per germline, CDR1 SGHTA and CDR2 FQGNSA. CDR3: CASSPTTVHYGYTF. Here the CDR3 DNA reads TGTGCCAGCAGCCCTACGACAGTTCACTATGGCTACACCTTC.

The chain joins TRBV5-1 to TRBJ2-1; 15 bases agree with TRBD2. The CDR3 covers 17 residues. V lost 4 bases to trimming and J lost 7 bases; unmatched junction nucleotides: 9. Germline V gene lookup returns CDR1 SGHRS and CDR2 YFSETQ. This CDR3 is CASSEGLAGGTANEQFF. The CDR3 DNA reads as TGCGCCAGCAGCGAGGGACTAGCGGGGGGAACGGCTAATGAGCAGTTCTTC.

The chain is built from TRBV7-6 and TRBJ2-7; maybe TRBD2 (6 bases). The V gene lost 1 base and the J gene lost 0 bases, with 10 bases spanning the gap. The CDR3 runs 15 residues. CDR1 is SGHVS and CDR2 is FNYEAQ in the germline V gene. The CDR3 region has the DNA TGTGCCAGCAGCTTAGTATCGGGGGTCTCCTACGAGCAGTACTTC. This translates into CASSLVSGVSYEQYF.

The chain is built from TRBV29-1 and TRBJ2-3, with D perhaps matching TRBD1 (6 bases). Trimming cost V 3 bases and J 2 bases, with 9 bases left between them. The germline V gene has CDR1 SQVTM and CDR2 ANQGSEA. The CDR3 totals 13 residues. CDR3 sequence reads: CSVDRGDTDTQYF. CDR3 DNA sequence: TGCAGCGTTGACAGGGGTGACACAGATACGCAGTATTTT.

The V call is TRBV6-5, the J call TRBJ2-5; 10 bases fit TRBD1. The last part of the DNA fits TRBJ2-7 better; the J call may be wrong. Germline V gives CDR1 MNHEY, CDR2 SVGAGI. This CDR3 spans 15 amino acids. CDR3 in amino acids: CASSPIGTGVYEQYF. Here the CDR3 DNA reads TGTGCCAGCAGCCCAATAGGGACAGGGGTCTACGAGCAGTACTTC.

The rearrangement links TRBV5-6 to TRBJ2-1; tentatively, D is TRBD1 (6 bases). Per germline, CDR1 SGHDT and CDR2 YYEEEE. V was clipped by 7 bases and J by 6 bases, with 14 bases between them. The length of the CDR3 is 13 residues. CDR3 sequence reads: CASGRPQGNEQFF. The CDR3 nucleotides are TGTGCCAGCGGCAGGCCACAGGGCAATGAGCAGTTCTTC.

CDR3 sequence reads: CASSLTGTSGGTEQYF. As DNA, the CDR3 is TGCGCCAGCAGCTTGACGGGGACTAGCGGGGGCACCGAGCAGTACTTC. V is TRBV5-1 and J is TRBJ2-7; 14 nucleotides agree with TRBD2. The J segment lost 6 bases and the V segment lost 1 base, leaving 6 bases of the junction unmatched. CDR3 length: 16 amino acids. Germline-derived CDR1 and CDR2 are SGHRS and YFSETQ.

Written as DNA, the CDR3 is TGTGCCAGCAGTGGGGCTGGGTCTACCTACTCCTACAATGAGCAGTTCTTC. This encodes CASSGAGSTYSYNEQFF. The gene calls are TRBV2 and TRBJ2-1, with unresolved D. In germline, CDR1 is SNHLY, CDR2 FYNNEI. V was shortened by 4 bases and J by 0 bases, with 16 bases between the two germline ends. There are 17 residues in the CDR3.

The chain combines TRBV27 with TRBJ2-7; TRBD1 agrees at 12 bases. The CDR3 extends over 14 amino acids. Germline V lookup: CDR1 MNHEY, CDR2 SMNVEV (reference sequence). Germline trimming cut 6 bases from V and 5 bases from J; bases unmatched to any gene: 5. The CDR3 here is CASRRDRGLNEQYF. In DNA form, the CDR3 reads TGTGCCAGCAGGAGGGACAGGGGGCTAAACGAGCAGTACTTC.

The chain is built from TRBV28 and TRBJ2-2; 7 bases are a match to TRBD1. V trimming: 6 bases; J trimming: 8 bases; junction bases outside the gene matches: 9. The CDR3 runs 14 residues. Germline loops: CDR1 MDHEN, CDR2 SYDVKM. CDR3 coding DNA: TGTGCCAGCAGCACATACCCGGGACAGGGGGAGCTGTTTTTT. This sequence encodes CASSTYPGQGELFF.

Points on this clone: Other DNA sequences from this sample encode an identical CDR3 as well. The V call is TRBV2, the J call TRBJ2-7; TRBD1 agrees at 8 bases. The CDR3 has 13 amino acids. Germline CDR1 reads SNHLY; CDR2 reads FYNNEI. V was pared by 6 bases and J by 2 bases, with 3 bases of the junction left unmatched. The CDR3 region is CASSGQGTYEQYF. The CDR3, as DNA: TGTGCCAGCAGCGGACAGGGAACCTACGAGCAGTACTTC.

As DNA, the CDR3 is TGTGCCAGCTCAGTCCGACAGGGGACGGAGAATTCACCCCTCCACTTT. Translating gives CASSVRQGTENSPLHF. J is TRBJ1-6 and V is TRBV18; TRBD1 aligns across 8 bases. CDR1 and CDR2 from the germline V gene are KGHSH and LQKENI. V trimming: 5 bases; J trimming: 7 bases; junction bases outside the gene matches: 10. The CDR3 covers 16 residues. The entire variable domain, with the rest obtained from reference TRBV18 and TRBJ1-6, is as follows: NAGVMQNPRHLVRRRGQEARLRCSPMKGHSHVYWYRQLPEEGLKFMVYLQKENIIDESGMPKERFSAEFPKEGPSILRIQQVVRGDSAAYFCASSVRQGTENSPLHFGNGTRLTVT.

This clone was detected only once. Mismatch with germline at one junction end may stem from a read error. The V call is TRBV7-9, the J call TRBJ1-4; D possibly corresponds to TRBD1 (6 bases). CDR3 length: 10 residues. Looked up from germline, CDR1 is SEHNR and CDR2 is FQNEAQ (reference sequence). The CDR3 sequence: CSSQGEKLFF. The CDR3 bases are TGTTCCAGCCAGGGGGAAAAACTGTTTTTT.

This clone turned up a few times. As DNA, the CDR3 is TGTGCCAGCAGCGTCCTGGACAGTAATTCACCCCTCCACTTT. Translation: CASSVLDSNSPLHF. The V gene is TRBV7-2, the J gene TRBJ1-6, with D maybe TRBD1 (6 bases). CDR1 is SGHTA and CDR2 is FQGNSA in the germline V gene. V was cut by 5 bases and J by 6 bases, with 11 bases left in between. CDR3 length equals 14 residues.

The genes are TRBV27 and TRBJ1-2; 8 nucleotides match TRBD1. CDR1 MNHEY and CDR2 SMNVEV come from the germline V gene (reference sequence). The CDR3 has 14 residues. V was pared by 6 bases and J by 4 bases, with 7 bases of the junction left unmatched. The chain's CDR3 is CASRSTGESYGYTF. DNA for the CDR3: TGTGCCAGCAGATCGACAGGGGAATCCTATGGCTACACCTTC.

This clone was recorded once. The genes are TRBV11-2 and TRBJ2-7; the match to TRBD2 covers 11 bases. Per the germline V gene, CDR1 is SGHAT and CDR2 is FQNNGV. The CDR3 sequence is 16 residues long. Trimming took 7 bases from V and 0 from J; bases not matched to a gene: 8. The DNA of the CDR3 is TGTGCCAGCAAAATCTCCCTAGCGGGGGGCTCCTACGAGCAGTACTTC. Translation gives CASKISLAGGSYEQYF. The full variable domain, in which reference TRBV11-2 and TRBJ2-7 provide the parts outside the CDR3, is EAGVAQSPRYKIIEKRQSVAFWCNPISGHATLYWYQQILGQGPKLLIQFQNNGVVDDSQLPKDRFSAERLKGVDSTLKIQPAKLEDSAVYLCASKISLAGGSYEQYFGPGTRLTVT.

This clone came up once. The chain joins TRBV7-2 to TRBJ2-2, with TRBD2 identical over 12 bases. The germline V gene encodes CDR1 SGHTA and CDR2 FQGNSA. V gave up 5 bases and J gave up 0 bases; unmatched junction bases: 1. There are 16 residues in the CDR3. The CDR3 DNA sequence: TGTGCCAGCAGCCGGACTAGCGGGGCGAACACCGGGGAGCTGTTTTTT. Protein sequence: CASSRTSGANTGELFF. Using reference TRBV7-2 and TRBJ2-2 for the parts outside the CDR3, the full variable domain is GAGVSQSPSNKVTEKGKDVELRCDPISGHTALYWYRQSLGQGLEFLIYFQGNSAPDKSGLPSDRFSAERTGGSVSTLTIQRTQQEDSAVYLCASSRTSGANTGELFFGEGSRLTVL.

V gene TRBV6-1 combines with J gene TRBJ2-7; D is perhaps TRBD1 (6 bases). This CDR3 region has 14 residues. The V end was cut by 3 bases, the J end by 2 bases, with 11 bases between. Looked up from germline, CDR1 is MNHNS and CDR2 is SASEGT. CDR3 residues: CASSDTGRAYEQYF. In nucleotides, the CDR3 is TGTGCCAGCAGTGACACAGGGCGAGCCTACGAGCAGTACTTC.

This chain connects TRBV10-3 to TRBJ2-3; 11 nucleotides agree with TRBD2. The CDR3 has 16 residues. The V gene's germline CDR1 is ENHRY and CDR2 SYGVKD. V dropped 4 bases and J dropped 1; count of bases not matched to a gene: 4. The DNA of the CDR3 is TGTGCCATCAGTGGTATACTAGCGGGGGGCACAGATACGCAGTATTTT. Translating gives CAISGILAGGTDTQYF.